The rows below give T cell receptor beta chains drawn from one sample of a study of blood T cell repertoires in COVID-19. Profiled with immunoSEQ multiplex PCR; TCRdb holds only in-frame clones, not every one. Counted here are some 150,000 clones, around four fifths occurring once; the ten biggest clones make up around two fifths. The sequenced material came from peripheral blood. These receptors were collected from a human donor in a cohort sampled during active COVID-19. Both conserved end residues are part of each CDR3. A D gene is named only where the DNA matches it firmly. Some rows mark clone size as missing; the rest say once, few, many or name a class of expanded clone.

abundance	v_gene	d_gene	j_gene	len	CDR3nt	CDR3aa
.	TRBV6-2/TRBV6-3	TRBD1	TRBJ1-2	16	TGTGCCAGCAGTTTCCTAACGGGACAGGGAAACTATGGCTACACCTTC	CASSFLTGQGNYGYTF
.	TRBV3-1/TRBV3-2	.	TRBJ1-5	15	TGTGCCAGCAGCCATCGACAGGCTGGCAATCAGCCCCAGCATTTT	CASSHRQAGNQPQHF
.	TRBV5-1	.	TRBJ1-1	14	TGCGCCAGCAGCTTAGCCGGGAAGAACACTGAAGCTTTCTTT	CASSLAGKNTEAFF
.	TRBV5-1	.	TRBJ1-1	14	TGCGCCAGCAGCCCTACAGCGGGGAGCACTGAAGCTTTCTTT	CASSPTAGSTEAFF
.	TRBV2	TRBD1	TRBJ1-5	15	TGTGCCAGCAGTGAAGGGGGACAGAGCAATCAGCCCCAGCATTTT	CASSEGGQSNQPQHF
.	TRBV27	TRBD2	TRBJ2-1	15	TGTGCCAGCAGTTTAGCGGGGGTCTCCTACAATGAGCAGTTCTTC	CASSLAGVSYNEQFF
once	TRBV11-3	TRBD2	TRBJ2-6	19	TGTGCCAGCAGCCCGAAGACTAGCGGGGGGGCTTCAGGGGCCAACGTCCTGACTTTC	CASSPKTSGGASGANVLTF
.	TRBV14	TRBD1	TRBJ1-4	14	TGTGCCAGCAGCCCCGGGACAGGGAATGAAAAACTGTTTTTT	CASSPGTGNEKLFF
.	TRBV7-2	TRBD1	TRBJ1-5	16	TGTGCCAGCAGCTTGGACAGGGGGGTGAACAATCAGCCCCAGCATTTT	CASSLDRGVNNQPQHF
.	TRBV4-1	TRBD2	TRBJ2-2	17	TGCGCCAGCAGCACCAAGACTAGCGGGGGACAGGCCGGGGAGCTGTTTTTT	CASSTKTSGGQAGELFF
.	TRBV4-1	.	TRBJ1-6	16	TGCGCCAGCAGCCAATACTCGGAGTCCTATAATTCACCCCTCCACTTT	CASSQYSESYNSPLHF
.	TRBV18	TRBD2	TRBJ2-7	15	TGTGCCAGCTCACCGAGGACTAGAGCGGGCTACGAGCAGTACTTC	CASSPRTRAGYEQYF
.	TRBV4-1	.	TRBJ2-7	13	TGCGCCAGCAGCGGGACAAACGCCTACGAGCAGTACTTC	CASSGTNAYEQYF
once	TRBV2	TRBD2	TRBJ2-1	12	TGTGCCAGCGGACTAGCTCGGGATGAGCAGTTCTTC	CASGLARDEQFF
few	TRBV28	.	TRBJ1-1	14	TGTGCCAGCACGTCCTGGGGCGGCGACACTGAAGCTTTCTTT	CASTSWGGDTEAFF
.	TRBV11-2	TRBD1	TRBJ1-2	15	TGTGCCAGCAGTCGGGGGCAGGGGGCGTACTATGGCTACACCTTC	CASSRGQGAYYGYTF